The 14 T cell receptor beta chains listed next were all sequenced from one sample in a study of monozygotic twins with inflammatory bowel disease. TCRdb re-called the 5' RACE reads and shows each CDR3 protein once, DNA omitted. The record lists about 160,000 distinct CDR3 sequences, of which the ten most abundant hold around 2.4%. Sequenced sample: blood. The receptor set was obtained from a human donor with ulcerative colitis or Crohn's disease, or a healthy co-twin of an affected twin (not recorded which).

The chain joins TRBV18 to TRBJ1-1; with no DNA, the TCRdb D assignment of TRBD1 cannot be verified. The CDR3 length is 14 residues. Germline-derived CDR1 and CDR2 are KGHSH and LQKENI. CDR3 protein: CASSPGTGETEAFF. The full variable domain, completed using reference TRBV18 and TRBJ1-1, is NAGVMQNPRHLVRRRGQEARLRCSPMKGHSHVYWYRQLPEEGLKFMVYLQKENIIDESGMPKERFSAEFPKEGPSILRIQQVVRGDSAAYFCASSPGTGETEAFFGQGTRLTVV.

This rearrangement joins TRBV7-2 to TRBJ2-5; TCRdb's D gene call, TRBD1, goes unchecked for lack of DNA. Germline V lookup: CDR1 SGHTA, CDR2 FQGNSA. The CDR3 sequence is 14 residues long. The CDR3 sequence: CASSRGGNQETQYF.

The chain combines TRBV14 with TRBJ2-3; TCRdb designates TRBD1, a call that cannot be tested without DNA. The CDR3 length is 17 residues. The germline CDR1 and CDR2 sequences are SGHDN and FVKESK. The CDR3 sequence: CASSQDLNRRSTDSQYF. Filled out from reference TRBV14 and TRBJ2-3, the complete variable domain reads EAGVTQFPSHSVIEKGQTVTLRCDPISGHDNLYWYRRVMGKEIKFLLHFVKESKQDESGMPNNRFLAERTGGTYSTLKVQPAELEDSGVYFCASSQDLNRRSTDSQYFGPGTRLTVL.

The CDR3 reads CASTLRGYAEAFF. The chain combines TRBV6-6 with TRBJ1-1; TCRdb designates TRBD1, a call that cannot be tested without DNA. The CDR3 runs to 13 residues. Germline values: CDR1 MNHNY, CDR2 SVGAGI (reference sequence).

V usage is TRBV12-3 or TRBV12-4 and J usage is TRBJ2-1; checking the TCRdb D call of TRBD1 is not possible without DNA. The CDR3 extends over 15 amino acids. The CDR3 protein is CASSRQSSSYNEQFF.

The chain recombines TRBV7-2 with TRBJ1-4. The germline V gene encodes CDR1 SGHTA and CDR2 FQGNSA. The CDR3 has 14 amino acids. CDR3 protein: CASSFSAQNEKLFF.

The chain recombines TRBV7-9 with TRBJ1-3. CDR3 length: 12 residues. Looked up from germline, CDR1 is SEHNR and CDR2 is FQNEAQ (reference sequence). CDR3 protein: CASSLHTNTIYF.

The chain's CDR3 is CASSFRAYGDTQYF. The chain employs TRBV28 and TRBJ2-3; TCRdb indicates TRBD2, and absent DNA this call remains unverified. CDR3 length: 14 amino acids. The germline V gene encodes CDR1 MDHEN and CDR2 SYDVKM.

This chain uses TRBV7-3 with TRBJ2-7; with no DNA, the TCRdb D assignment of TRBD2 cannot be verified. The CDR3 spans 13 residues. Germline V gives CDR1 SGHTA, CDR2 FQGTGA. CDR3 sequence reads: CASSLGLGYEQYF.

This chain connects TRBV27 to TRBJ1-1. Looked up from germline, CDR1 is MNHEY and CDR2 is SMNVEV (reference sequence). The CDR3 loop spans 13 amino acids. CDR3 amino acids: CASSVDRYTEAFF.

The CDR3 spells CASSGQGIQYEQYF. The chain has TRBV2 and TRBJ2-7; TCRdb reports TRBD1, a call that lacks DNA to check it against. CDR3 length: 14 amino acids. CDR1 is SNHLY, CDR2 FYNNEI, per germline. Using reference TRBV2 and TRBJ2-7 for the parts outside the CDR3, the full variable domain is EPEVTQTPSHQVTQMGQEVILRCVPISNHLYFYWYRQILGQKVEFLVSFYNNEISEKSEIFDDQFSVERPDGSNFTLKIRSTKLEDSAMYFCASSGQGIQYEQYFGPGTRLTVT.

V gene TRBV5-1 combines with J gene TRBJ1-1. CDR1 is SGHRS and CDR2 is YFSETQ in the germline V gene. This CDR3 is built from 15 residues. The CDR3 region is CASSLESREGTEAFF.

The chain combines TRBV4-3 with TRBJ2-5. CDR3 length: 14 amino acids. Germline V gene lookup returns CDR1 LGHNA and CDR2 YSLEER. This CDR3 is CASSQNLGRETQYF.

This chain links TRBV28 with TRBJ2-3; TCRdb's assignment of TRBD1 cannot be checked, as there is no DNA. CDR1 and CDR2 (germline): MDHEN, SYDVKM. CDR3 size: 15 residues. CDR3 sequence reads: CASSPPGGRRDTQYF.